One sample yielded the 27 T cell receptor beta chains listed below, sequenced in a study of T cell responses to AZD1222 COVID-19 vaccine. Clones were sequenced by immunoSEQ multiplex PCR, and TCRdb holds only the in-frame ones, with some missing. The table has about 150,000 clones, 90% seen once. The sample consisted of peripheral blood, taken 28 days after the second AZD1222 dose. Every receptor here comes from an adult who received the AZD1222 COVID-19 vaccine.

The chain links TRBV24-1 to TRBJ2-1; D remains ambiguous. Germline V gene data show CDR1 as KGHDR and CDR2 as SFDVKD. The CDR3 length is 13 residues. V was pared by 4 bases and J by 8 bases, with 11 bases between. The CDR3 DNA reads TGTGCCACCAGTGACCTCCGAAGAGATGAGCAGTTCTTC. Encoded protein: CATSDLRRDEQFF.

The V gene is TRBV9, the J gene TRBJ1-5, with D unresolved. V lost 7 bases, J lost 7 bases, and 15 bases lay in between. Germline V CDR1 and CDR2: SGDLS, YYNGEE. The CDR3 runs to 13 residues. The CDR3 spells CASLQRKRQPQHF. The CDR3 nucleotides are TGTGCCAGCCTCCAGAGGAAAAGGCAGCCCCAGCATTTT.

The V gene is TRBV14, the J gene TRBJ1-1; D ambiguous. Germline CDR1 SGHDN, CDR2 FVKESK. The CDR3 sequence is 15 residues long. V shed 1 base and J shed 3 bases, with 12 bases lying between them. The CDR3 here is CASSQAFGVDTEAFF. For the CDR3, the DNA is TGTGCCAGCAGCCAAGCTTTTGGAGTTGACACTGAAGCTTTCTTT.

V and J are TRBV23-1 and TRBJ2-6, with 9 positions matching TRBD1. TRBV23-1 is filed as an ORF, its function uncertain. The CDR3 is 19 residues long. Germline trimming cut 0 bases from V and 4 bases from J; bases unmatched to any gene: 10. CDR3 in amino acids: CASSQSNRGLISGANVLTF. CDR3 in DNA: TGCGCCAGCAGTCAATCGAACAGGGGGCTTATTTCGGGGGCCAACGTCCTGACTTTC.

The CDR3 nucleotides read TGTGCCAGCAGCGTGACTCTAGGGACTGAAGCTTTCTTT. Translation: CASSVTLGTEAFF. J is TRBJ1-1 and V is TRBV5-8, with D unclear. This CDR3 contains 13 residues. The V gene's germline CDR1 is SGHTS and CDR2 YDEGEE. V dropped 4 bases and J dropped 5 bases, with 12 bases sitting between them.

V is TRBV5-1 and J is TRBJ1-2; no clear D. This CDR3 has 15 amino acids. Trimming shortened V by 4 bases and J by 2 bases, and 15 bases separated the two germline ends. The germline V gene has CDR1 SGHRS and CDR2 YFSETQ. This CDR3 reads CASSLTPSINYGYTF. Here the CDR3 DNA reads TGCGCCAGCAGCCTCACCCCATCAATAAACTATGGCTACACCTTC.

The chain recombines TRBV30 with TRBJ2-7, with TRBD1 matching 9 bases. V gave up 6 bases and J gave up 6 bases; unmatched junction bases: 12. The CDR3 sequence is 14 residues long. Germline CDR1 is GTSNPN and CDR2 is SVGIG (reference sequence). Written as DNA, the CDR3 is TGTGCCTGTCATTCCCCGGGACAGGGTTTCGAGCAGTACTTC. Its translation: CACHSPGQGFEQYF.

This clone was detected once. The J gene is TRBJ1-2, the V gene TRBV11-2; 8 bases align to TRBD1. V lost 4 bases to trimming and J lost 7 bases; unmatched junction nucleotides: 11. The CDR3 has 15 amino acids. CDR1 SGHAT and CDR2 FQNNGV come from the germline V gene. The chain's CDR3 is CASSSRDRRLGGYTF. In DNA, the CDR3 is TGTGCCAGCAGCTCACGGGACAGGCGGTTGGGTGGCTACACCTTC. Full variable domain (missing parts from reference TRBV11-2 and TRBJ1-2): EAGVAQSPRYKIIEKRQSVAFWCNPISGHATLYWYQQILGQGPKLLIQFQNNGVVDDSQLPKDRFSAERLKGVDSTLKIQPAKLEDSAVYLCASSSRDRRLGGYTFGSGTRLTVV.

CDR3 sequence reads: CASSLTGNYGYTF. The DNA of the CDR3 is TGTGCCAGCAGTTTGACAGGGAACTATGGCTACACCTTC. The J gene is TRBJ1-2, the V gene TRBV6-5; 7 bases are shared with TRBD1. CDR1 is MNHEY, CDR2 SVGAGI, per germline. The CDR3 loop spans 13 amino acids. V lost 4 bases, J lost 2 bases, and 1 base stayed unmatched.

J is TRBJ1-1 and V is TRBV18, with D perhaps TRBD1 (5 bases). The length of the CDR3 is 15 residues. Between the trimmed V and J ends, which lost 0 bases and 0 bases, there was a span of 8 bases. Germline loops: CDR1 KGHSH, CDR2 LQKENI. CDR3 DNA: TGTGCCAGCTCACCACCGACAGTACTGAACACTGAAGCTTTCTTT. Its protein is CASSPPTVLNTEAFF.

This clone came up a few times. V gene TRBV9 combines with J gene TRBJ2-7, with TRBD2 matching 8 bases. Looked up from germline, CDR1 is SGDLS and CDR2 is YYNGEE. Trimming cost V 4 bases and J 2 bases; bases outside gene matches: 11. The CDR3 runs 16 residues. The CDR3 is CASSPSRLARTYEQYF. CDR3 bases: TGTGCCAGCAGCCCGAGTAGACTAGCGCGGACCTACGAGCAGTACTTC.

This clone showed up just once. The chain employs TRBV12-3 or TRBV12-4 and TRBJ1-5; D is uncertain. The length of the CDR3 is 13 residues. Trimming removed 2 bases at V and 4 bases at J, with 6 bases between. As DNA, the CDR3 is TGTGCCAGCAGTTTAATAGGGAATCAGCCCCAGCATTTT. Translated, it gives CASSLIGNQPQHF.

J is TRBJ1-2 and V is TRBV27, with TRBD1 matching 7 bases. The length of the CDR3 is 14 residues. Germline CDR1 MNHEY, CDR2 SMNVEV (reference sequence). Germline trimming cut 2 bases from V and 3 bases from J; bases unmatched to any gene: 3. This chain's CDR3 is CASSLGDRDYGYTF. The CDR3 DNA sequence: TGTGCCAGCAGTTTAGGGGACAGAGACTATGGCTACACCTTC.

The genes are TRBV2 and TRBJ1-5; D ambiguous. This CDR3 is built from 14 residues. CDR1 is SNHLY, CDR2 FYNNEI, per germline. V lost 5 bases and J lost 6, with 14 bases in between. Written as DNA, the CDR3 is TGTGCCAGCAGTCTTCGGCCCGTAGGTCAGCCCCAGCATTTT. Translation gives CASSLRPVGQPQHF.

CDR3 sequence (DNA): TGTGCTAGTGGTTTGCTCACAGGGTCCAATCAGCCCCAGCATTTT. It encodes CASGLLTGSNQPQHF. The rearrangement joins TRBV12-5 to TRBJ1-5; D is possibly TRBD1 (6 bases). This CDR3 is 15 amino acids long. Germline loops: CDR1 LGHNT, CDR2 FRNRAP. V shed 2 bases and J shed 3 bases, with 11 bases lying between them. Variable domain in full (rest from reference TRBV12-5 and TRBJ1-5): DARVTQTPRHKVTEMGQEVTMRCQPILGHNTVFWYRQTMMQGLELLAYFRNRAPLDDSGMPKDRFSAEMPDATLATLKIQPSEPRDSAVYFCASGLLTGSNQPQHFGDGTRLSIL.

The rearrangement joins TRBV5-4 to TRBJ1-2; D might be TRBD1 (5 bases). From germline, CDR1 is SGHNT and CDR2 YYREEE (reference sequence). This CDR3 is 13 amino acids long. V was cut by 2 bases and J by 7 bases, with 12 bases left in between. CDR3 sequence reads: CASSLDGHIGYTF. Here the CDR3 DNA reads TGTGCCAGCAGCTTAGACGGACATATTGGCTACACCTTC.

This clone occurred a few times. The chain couples TRBV7-9 to TRBJ2-7, with a possible D match to TRBD1 (5 bases). Trimming stripped 5 bases from V and 3 bases from J, with 20 bases between. The CDR3 runs 16 residues. Germline CDR1 and CDR2: SEHNR and FQNEAQ (reference sequence). The CDR3 DNA follows: TGTGCCAGCAGCCCTCCATCAGGGCCCCACTACTACGAGCAGTACTTC. This codes for CASSPPSGPHYYEQYF.

This clone was found once. The chain couples TRBV29-1 to TRBJ1-2; D remains ambiguous. The CDR3 consists of 12 residues. Germline V CDR1 and CDR2: SQVTM, ANQGSEA. Trimming took off 5 bases at V and 5 bases at J, with 12 bases between the two ends. Written as DNA, the CDR3 is TGCAGCGTTCACGACATAGGATATGGCTACACCTTC. Amino acid sequence: CSVHDIGYGYTF.

The chain has TRBV7-8 and TRBJ2-7; D is undetermined. V was clipped by 6 bases and J by 3 bases, with 9 bases between them. Germline V gene data show CDR1 as SGHVS and CDR2 as FQNEAQ. The CDR3 extends over 12 amino acids. CDR3 nucleotide sequence: TGTGCCAGCAGTCCCCCCAACTACGAGCAGTACTTC. As protein: CASSPPNYEQYF.

V usage is TRBV3-1 (or the pseudogene TRBV3-2) and J usage is TRBJ2-3; 10 nucleotides match TRBD2. Germline CDR1 and CDR2: LGHDT and YNNKEL (reference sequence). V trimming: 1 base; J trimming: 1 base; junction bases outside the gene matches: 2. The CDR3 is 16 residues long. CDR3 DNA sequence: TGTGCCAGCAGCCAAGCGCTAGCGGGAGGCACAGATACGCAGTATTTT. It translates to CASSQALAGGTDTQYF.

The genes are TRBV19 and TRBJ1-3, with 9 bases identical to TRBD1. The germline V gene has CDR1 LNHDA and CDR2 SQIVND (reference sequence). The CDR3 sequence is 14 residues long. J lost 3 bases, V lost 9 bases, and 6 bases had no gene match. In nucleotides, the CDR3 is TGTGCCAGGCGGCCGGGACAGGGTGGAAACACCATATATTTT. Amino acids: CARRPGQGGNTIYF.

The chain joins TRBV5-1 to TRBJ1-2; D is ambiguous. V lost 0 bases, J lost 3 bases, and 6 bases lay in between. The CDR3 covers 13 residues. CDR1 SGHRS and CDR2 YFSETQ come from the germline V gene. CDR3 sequence: CASSLGPDYGYTF. The CDR3 DNA sequence: TGCGCCAGCAGCTTGGGACCCGACTATGGCTACACCTTC.

The chain joins TRBV7-9 to TRBJ1-4; 7 bases line up with TRBD1. The CDR3 extends over 14 amino acids. CDR1 and CDR2 (germline): SEHNR, FQNEAQ (reference sequence). V trimming: 3 bases; J trimming: 4 bases; junction bases outside the gene matches: 2. CDR3 in DNA: TGTGCCAGCAGCTTGGGACAGCGTAATGAAAAACTGTTTTTT. This translates into CASSLGQRNEKLFF.

The rearrangement uses TRBV12-3 or TRBV12-4 and TRBJ1-3; D call uncertain. Trimming took 6 bases from V and 2 from J, leaving 8 bases between them. CDR3 length: 13 residues. The CDR3 region has the DNA TGTGCCAGCAGCGGAAGTACTGGAAACACCATATATTTT. Protein: CASSGSTGNTIYF.

V gene TRBV6-5 combines with J gene TRBJ1-2; TRBD1 is a possible D gene (5 bases). CDR1 and CDR2 (germline): MNHEY, SVGAGI. This CDR3 is 15 amino acids long. The V end lost 3 bases, the J end lost 2 bases, and 13 bases lay between the germline ends. CDR3 loop: CASSYAGRANYGYTF. The CDR3 DNA reads TGTGCCAGCAGTTATGCTGGCAGGGCAAACTATGGCTACACCTTC.

The chain joins TRBV6-5 to TRBJ1-1; D call uncertain. The CDR3 has 13 residues. Trimming took 5 bases from V and 4 from J, leaving 11 bases between them. The germline V gene encodes CDR1 MNHEY and CDR2 SVGAGI. The CDR3 coding sequence is TGTGCCAGCAGTATGGGGAAGTCCACTGAAGCTTTCTTT. Amino acid sequence: CASSMGKSTEAFF.

Ten or more counts support this clone. This rearrangement joins TRBV10-3 to TRBJ2-7; 9 bases line up with TRBD1. This CDR3 spans 19 amino acids. Germline assignment: CDR1 ENHRY and CDR2 SYGVKD. J gave up 6 bases and V 4 bases, and 22 bases lay outside the gene matches. Here the CDR3 reads CAISVGSHQSRDREGEQYF. The DNA for the CDR3 is TGTGCCATCAGTGTTGGGAGCCACCAGTCCCGGGACAGGGAGGGCGAGCAGTACTTC.